The next 22 T cell receptor beta chains were all read from a single sample in a study of Graves' ophthalmopathy and Graves' hyperthyroidism. Researchers took RNA transcripts and amplified TCR beta CDR3 regions from them. Second-round multiplex PCR came after first-round RT-PCR with HTBI primers. TCRdb passed the multiplex PCR reads through MiXCR, listing each CDR3 protein once. This table has a few hundred thousand distinct CDR3 sequences, around 21% appearing once. The sequenced sample was peripheral blood. Receptors were obtained from a woman aged 18-29 years with stable Graves' hyperthyroidism.

CDR3 DNA sequence: TGTGCCAGCAGTTTAGCTGGGCGTGAGCGGCCCCAGCATTTT. The encoded protein is CASSLAGRERPQHF. The chain combines TRBV12-3 or TRBV12-4 with TRBJ1-5, with D unresolved. The length of the CDR3 is 14 residues. With 0 bases removed from V and 9 bases from J, the gap between germline ends came to 12 bases.

This clonotype was seen repeatedly, ten times or more. This rearrangement joins TRBV2 to TRBJ2-7; TRBD2 matches at 7 bases. CDR3 length: 15 residues. The ends lost 5 bases at V and 2 bases at J; junction bases unmatched: 9. Germline assignment: CDR1 SNHLY and CDR2 FYNNEI. The CDR3 DNA follows: TGTGCCAGCAGTCCTCGTTGGGGGGGTGCCTACGAGCAGTACTTC. Translation gives CASSPRWGGAYEQYF.

The V gene is TRBV29-1, the J gene TRBJ2-2, with TRBD2 as a possible D gene (7 bases). The CDR3 sequence is 13 residues long. CDR1 is SQVTM and CDR2 is ANQGSEA in the germline V gene. The V and J ends lost 6 bases and 6 bases respectively, with 14 bases between them. The CDR3 nucleotides read TGCAGCGTCCATGAGGGGGGGTCCGGGGAGCTGTTTTTT. Amino acid sequence: CSVHEGGSGELFF.

This clonotype has only a few counts. The V gene is TRBV3-1, the J gene TRBJ1-1; no clear D gene. The V gene lost 4 bases and the J gene lost 8 bases, with 20 bases spanning the gap. CDR1 is LGHDT and CDR2 is YNNKEL in the germline V gene (reference sequence). The CDR3 loop spans 15 amino acids. CDR3 nucleotide sequence: TGTGCCAGCAGCCGGCCCGCTGAGGGCAGGATGGAAGCTTTCTTT. It translates to CASSRPAEGRMEAFF.

As for this clonotype: Possible read error: a much larger clone is one base away. As the CDR3 is not closed by the conserved phenylalanine or tryptophan, this likely results from a read error. The chain carries TRBV11-2 and TRBJ1-2, with TRBD1 matching 8 bases. Germline V gene sequence: CDR1 SGHAT, CDR2 FQNNGV. The CDR3 runs to 12 residues. V shed 7 bases, J shed 5 bases, and the junction held 3 bases outside the gene matches. The CDR3 spells CASNRGKYGYTY. Written as DNA, the CDR3 is TGTGCCAGCAACAGGGGGAAATATGGCTACACCTAC.

This clonotype has a count of ten or more. This chain joins TRBV10-1 and TRBJ2-7; no reliable D call. The CDR3 sequence is 12 residues long. The V and J ends lost 4 bases and 3 bases respectively, with 7 bases between them. Germline V lookup: CDR1 WNHNN, CDR2 SYGVQD (reference sequence). The CDR3 nucleotides read TGCGCCAGCAGTGGACTTTTCTACGAGCAGTACTTC. This codes for CASSGLFYEQYF.

This clonotype came up a few times. The chain carries TRBV5-1 and TRBJ2-7; TRBD1 is a possible D gene (6 bases). The CDR3 has 15 amino acids. Trimming cost V 5 bases and J 3 bases, with 18 bases left between them. Germline V gene data show CDR1 as SGHRS and CDR2 as YFSETQ. CDR3 sequence reads: CASRAQAGALYEQYF. CDR3 sequence (DNA): TGCGCCAGCAGGGCTCAGGCAGGGGCGCTCTACGAGCAGTACTTC.

This clonotype was counted many times. The chain couples TRBV12-3 or TRBV12-4 to TRBJ2-5; D possibly corresponds to TRBD2 (6 bases). Trimming removed 7 bases at V and 5 bases at J, with 14 bases between. CDR3 size: 13 residues. CDR3 region: CASTLGGLETQYF. The CDR3 DNA reads TGTGCCAGCACCTTGGGGGGTCTGGAGACCCAGTACTTC.

The genes are TRBV5-1 and TRBJ2-7, with D perhaps TRBD1 or TRBD2 (5 bases each). Germline CDR1 and CDR2: SGHRS and YFSETQ. This CDR3 contains 15 residues. The germline V and J ends were trimmed by 3 bases and 0 bases, with 13 bases remaining between them. The CDR3 here is CASSSGGGTSYEQYF. The CDR3 nucleotides read TGCGCCAGCAGCTCCGGAGGTGGGACCTCCTACGAGCAGTACTTC.

This clonotype occurred many times. The chain is built from TRBV2 and TRBJ2-7, with 9 bases lining up with TRBD1. Germline CDR1 and CDR2: SNHLY and FYNNEI. The V segment lost 2 bases and the J segment 3 bases; nucleotides outside the gene matches: 11. This CDR3 contains 17 residues. As DNA, the CDR3 is TGTGCCAGCAGTGAACCCTCGTCTTGGACAGGGGACTACGAGCAGTACTTC. As protein: CASSEPSSWTGDYEQYF.

The V gene is TRBV6-1, the J gene TRBJ1-2; D ambiguous. This CDR3 is built from 18 residues. CDR1 is MNHNS, CDR2 SASEGT, per germline. The V end lost 1 base, the J end lost 3 bases, and 21 bases lay between the germline ends. The CDR3 DNA is TGTGCCAGCAGTGAAGAAATTGGGATGCGGCCAATTTACTATGGCTACACCTTC. Translated: CASSEEIGMRPIYYGYTF.

This clonotype was counted many times. The chain couples TRBV29-1 to TRBJ2-2; D unclear. This CDR3 region has 12 residues. Trimming cost V 4 bases and J 6 bases, with 9 bases left between them. Germline V gene sequence: CDR1 SQVTM, CDR2 ANQGSEA. CDR3 bases: TGCAGCGTTGTAGGGATGGCCGGGGAGCTGTTTTTT. The encoded protein is CSVVGMAGELFF.

This clonotype was found many times. The rearrangement uses TRBV20-1 and TRBJ2-2; 8 bases line up with TRBD1. With V trimmed by 8 bases and J by 1 base, 3 bases remained unmatched. The CDR3 has 13 residues. From germline, CDR1 is DFQATT and CDR2 SNEGSKA (reference sequence). For the CDR3, the DNA is TGCAGTACACAGGGGGTGAACACCGGGGAGCTGTTTTTT. It is translated as CSTQGVNTGELFF.

This clonotype was seen more than once but under ten times. The V call is TRBV10-2, the J call TRBJ1-6, with a possible D match to TRBD1 (5 bases). From germline, CDR1 is WSHSY and CDR2 SAAADI. The CDR3 is made up of 15 amino acids. Trimming removed 2 bases at V and 6 bases at J, with 11 bases between. CDR3 region: CASSEEGAGNSPLHF. The CDR3 DNA follows: TGCGCCAGCAGTGAGGAAGGGGCCGGTAATTCACCCCTCCACTTT.

This clonotype was counted a single time. The chain uses TRBV5-1 and TRBJ1-5; D unclear. CDR3 length: 15 amino acids. The germline CDR1 and CDR2 sequences are SGHRS and YFSETQ. Trimming removed 0 bases from V and 4 bases from J, with 11 bases in between. The CDR3 sequence: CASSLEGRMNQPQHF. CDR3 DNA: TGCGCCAGCAGCTTGGAAGGGCGAATGAATCAGCCCCAGCATTTT.

This chain joins TRBV6-1 and TRBJ2-7, with 10 bases matching TRBD2. The V gene's germline CDR1 is MNHNS and CDR2 SASEGT. V gave up 7 bases and J gave up 0 bases; unmatched junction bases: 6. The CDR3 spans 15 residues. DNA for the CDR3: TGTGCCAGCATAGCGGGGGGATCAAGCTCCTACGAGCAGTACTTC. Its translation is CASIAGGSSSYEQYF.

This clonotype was seen ten or more times. The chain joins TRBV20-1 to TRBJ2-7; possibly TRBD2 for D (5 bases). V was shortened by 3 bases and J by 0 bases, with 15 bases between the two germline ends. From germline, CDR1 is DFQATT and CDR2 SNEGSKA (reference sequence). The CDR3 is 15 amino acids. CDR3 sequence (DNA): TGCAGTGCTAGGATCGCGGGCCGGAGCTCCTACGAGCAGTACTTC. As protein: CSARIAGRSSYEQYF.

This clonotype occurred many times. This chain joins TRBV4-1 and TRBJ2-7; 7 nucleotides match TRBD1. The length of the CDR3 is 15 residues. The junction had 8 bases not matched to a gene; V was cut back by 6 bases and J by 0 bases. Germline lookup yields CDR1 MGHRA and CDR2 YSYEKL. CDR3 DNA: TGCGCCAGCAGGCTTCAAGCAGGGGGCTCCTACGAGCAGTACTTC. Translated, it gives CASRLQAGGSYEQYF.

This clonotype was counted many times. This may be a read error: a much more frequent sequence differs by one nucleotide. J is TRBJ1-2 and V is TRBV20-1; no clear D. Trimming removed 1 base at V and 6 bases at J, with 15 bases between. Germline values: CDR1 DFQATT, CDR2 SNEGSKA (reference sequence). The CDR3 spans 14 residues. The CDR3 DNA reads as TGCAGTGCTAGAGGGCCCTCGGACGGTAATGGCTACACCTTC. The encoded protein is CSARGPSDGNGYTF.

The table lists this clonotype with many counts. The chain is built from TRBV10-3 and TRBJ1-1; possibly TRBD1 for D (6 bases). V shed 7 bases and J shed 4 bases, with 19 bases lying between them. Germline CDR1 ENHRY, CDR2 SYGVKD. The CDR3 length is 15 residues. CDR3 coding DNA: TGTGCCATCAACAAGGGGGACACGAGAAGCACTGAAGCTTTCTTT. It specifies CAINKGDTRSTEAFF.

The sample holds many counts of this clonotype. In nucleotides, the CDR3 is TGTGCCAGCAGCCAAATCGGGAGTGAGACCCAGTACTTC. The encoded protein is CASSQIGSETQYF. The chain couples TRBV7-3 to TRBJ2-5; D might be TRBD2 (6 bases). Germline V gene sequence: CDR1 SGHTA, CDR2 FQGTGA. The CDR3 is 13 residues long. The V and J ends lost 5 bases and 5 bases respectively, with 12 bases between them.

There are many counts of this clonotype. The chain joins TRBV19 to TRBJ2-2; 10 nucleotides align to TRBD2. With V trimmed by 7 bases and J by 6 bases, 5 bases remained unmatched. Per germline, CDR1 LNHDA and CDR2 SQIVND (reference sequence). The CDR3 runs to 14 residues. CDR3 nucleotides: TGTGCCAGTACCACTAGCGGGATCGCCGGGGAGCTGTTTTTT. This codes for CASTTSGIAGELFF.